This TCR beta chain was retrieved from a study of blood T cell repertoires in COVID-19. Overall study: The United States, Italy and Spain supplied acute and convalescent COVID-19 samples. T cells, B-cell-depleted T cells, or PBMCs provided the cDNA or gDNA that served as material.

In the study's own analysis: The authors estimated nucleated cell counts from reference gene primer amplification. TCRdb keeps only in-frame clones here, not all; method: immunoSEQ multiplex PCR. V and J calls and clone size are those listed in that table; D and trimming were worked out from the DNA. The sample holds nearly 55,000 clones, 85% to 90% seen once. Germline V gene lookup returns CDR1 LNHDA and CDR2 SQIVND (reference sequence). This CDR3 comprises 16 residues. V trimming: 5 bases; J trimming: 3 bases; junction bases outside the gene matches: 4. The sequence was collected from a man between 65 and 85 years old with active COVID-19. The J gene is TRBJ2-1, the V gene TRBV19; 13 bases line up with TRBD2. Sequenced material: peripheral blood. The CDR3: CASSWTSGGYYNEQFF. CDR3 bases: TGTGCCAGTAGTTGGACTAGCGGGGGTTACTACAATGAGCAGTTCTTC.